The present T cell receptor (beta chain) was sequenced within a study of regulatory T cells in long-lasting Graves disease. At the level of the study: Graves' patients diagnosed newly had used antithyroid drugs under 3 months.

This clonotype was seen ten or more times. Its antigen is undetermined. Time point specified: newly diagnosed GD, antithyroid drugs for less than 3 months. Isolated PBMC RNA provided the starting material for the TCR library. This CDR3 has 12 amino acids. V was shortened by 5 bases and J by 6 bases, with 11 bases between the two germline ends. Germline V gives CDR1 MNHEY, CDR2 SMNVEV (reference sequence). Study outcomes and limitations: Preferential use of TRBV28, TRBJ1-2 and TRBJ2-5 was seen in persistent disease. TCR diversity in persistent Graves' patients was below that of newly diagnosed ones.

Investigators prepared the TCR beta libraries by applying iRepertoire HTBI primers and Arm-PCR of CDR3 regions. TCRdb reprocessed the multiplex PCR reads with MiXCR, giving one entry per CDR3 protein. The sample yields 350,000 to 450,000 distinct CDR3 sequences, approximately 15% seen once. The sample was also linked to a second study, of T cells in Graves' hyperthyroidism and ophthalmopathy. That study adds: Primed by the HTBI set, a first-round RT-PCR was run on the TCR CDR3.

The clonotype originates from a woman in her thirties or forties with Graves disease. Sequencing used peripheral blood mononuclear cells (PBMCs), obtained at new diagnosis, from a patient treated with antithyroid drugs. The chain couples TRBV27 to TRBJ2-7, with D possibly TRBD2 on 6 matching bases. The CDR3 DNA is TGTGCCAGCAGTGGGGGGATAGGCGAGCAGTACTTC. Protein sequence: CASSGGIGEQYF.